The 25 T cell receptor beta chains listed next were all sequenced from one sample in a study of regulatory T cells in long-lasting Graves disease. For TCR beta, libraries came from iRepertoire HTBI primers and Arm-PCR of CDR3 regions. TCRdb ran MiXCR on the multiplex PCR reads and lists one entry per CDR3 protein. The top ten clones hold around 21% of a sample with approximately 390,000 distinct CDR3 sequences, roughly 17% of them seen once. Time point given: newly diagnosed GD, antithyroid drugs for less than 3 months. Preparation of the TCR library used RNA extracted from PBMCs. The same specimen was also included in a second study, on T cells in Graves' hyperthyroidism and ophthalmopathy.

The sample consisted of peripheral blood mononuclear cells (PBMCs), taken at new diagnosis, from a patient treated with antithyroid drugs. These TCRs come from a woman in her late teens or twenties with Graves disease.

In this sample, this clonotype turned up many times. The rearrangement joins TRBV5-1 to TRBJ2-1; TRBD1 or TRBD2 may be the D gene (5 bases each). CDR1 is SGHRS, CDR2 YFSETQ, per germline. This CDR3 is 15 amino acids long. Trimming shortened V by 4 bases and J by 2 bases, and 13 bases separated the two germline ends. The CDR3 DNA reads as TGCGCCAGCAGCCGTGAGGGGATCCCCTACAATGAGCAGTTCTTC. Protein product: CASSREGIPYNEQFF. The full variable domain, its missing parts supplied by reference TRBV5-1 and TRBJ2-1, is KAGVTQTPRYLIKTRGQQVTLSCSPISGHRSVSWYQQTPGQGLQFLFEYFSETQRNKGNFPGRFSGRQFSNSRSEMNVSTLELGDSALYLCASSREGIPYNEQFFGPGTRLTVL.

This clonotype occurred many times. The V call is TRBV10-2, the J call TRBJ2-3; D not certain. Germline CDR1 reads WSHSY; CDR2 reads SAAADI. This CDR3 spans 13 amino acids. The CDR3 region is CAVSTLGDNTQYF. For the CDR3, the DNA is TGCGCAGTGAGCACCTTGGGCGATAATACGCAGTATTTT.

This sequence joins TRBV7-9 and TRBJ2-5; D may be TRBD2 (5 bases). The V and J ends lost 2 bases and 5 bases respectively, with 18 bases between them. The germline V gene has CDR1 SEHNR and CDR2 FQNEAQ (reference sequence). The CDR3 loop spans 16 amino acids. The CDR3 spells CASSLKRGSGRETQYF. Here the CDR3 DNA reads TGTGCCAGCAGCTTAAAGAGAGGGAGTGGTCGTGAGACCCAGTACTTC.

This clonotype showed up many times. The V gene is TRBV30, the J gene TRBJ2-7; D perhaps matches TRBD1 (5 bases). CDR1 and CDR2 from the germline V gene are GTSNPN and SVGIG (reference sequence). This CDR3 has 12 residues. Trimming left V 3 bases short and J 1 base short, with 7 bases between. Here the CDR3 DNA reads TGTGCCTGGAGGGCAGGGTCCTACGAGCAGTACTTC. Translating gives CAWRAGSYEQYF.

As for this clonotype: A read error may be the cause here, since a much bigger clone is one base away. The V call is TRBV7-3, the J call TRBJ2-1; D remains unclear. Germline CDR1 reads SGHTA; CDR2 reads FQGTGA. CDR3 length: 18 amino acids. The CDR3 here is CAGSLDPIGVQGNNEQFF. The CDR3 coding sequence is TGTGCCGGCAGCTTAGATCCTATTGGTGTTCAAGGGAACAATGAGCAGTTCTTC.

This clonotype was found many times. This sequence joins TRBV20-1 and TRBJ2-4; 10 positions match TRBD1. CDR1 DFQATT and CDR2 SNEGSKA come from the germline V gene (reference sequence). The junction had 2 bases not matched to a gene; V was cut back by 5 bases and J by 7 bases. The CDR3 totals 12 residues. The DNA of the CDR3 is TGCAGTGCTGACAGGGGGCGGAACATTCAGTACTTC. Its translation: CSADRGRNIQYF.

This clonotype has ten or more counts. The chain combines TRBV28 with TRBJ2-2; D perhaps matches TRBD2 (5 bases). V shed 7 bases and J shed 2 bases, with 8 bases lying between them. Germline CDR1 reads MDHEN; CDR2 reads SYDVKM. The CDR3 is 13 residues long. CDR3 DNA sequence: TGTGCCAGCAAGGACTCTAACACCGGGGAGCTGTTTTTT. Translated, it gives CASKDSNTGELFF.

This clonotype was counted once. As DNA, the CDR3 is TGCAGTGCTAGAGATCCAGCGGGAGAGACCCAGTACTTC. Its translation is CSARDPAGETQYF. J is TRBJ2-5 and V is TRBV20-1, with a possible D match to TRBD2 (6 bases). The CDR3 contains 13 residues. Trimming removed 0 bases from V and 4 bases from J, with 9 bases in between. CDR1 DFQATT and CDR2 SNEGSKA come from the germline V gene (reference sequence).

Ten or more counts support this clonotype. V and J are TRBV3-1 and TRBJ1-5; no clear D. Germline V lookup: CDR1 LGHDT, CDR2 YNNKEL (reference sequence). V lost 0 bases and J 6 bases, leaving 12 bases between the germline ends. This CDR3 has 15 amino acids. The CDR3 region has the DNA TGTGCCAGCAGCCAAGATCCCTCAGTACGTCAGCCCCAGCATTTT. Translated, it gives CASSQDPSVRQPQHF.

This clonotype has just one count. This rearrangement joins TRBV5-4 to TRBJ2-4; 9 bases agree with TRBD1. The CDR3 totals 14 residues. Trimming removed 4 bases from V and 7 bases from J; junction bases left unmatched: 6. Looked up from germline, CDR1 is SGHNT and CDR2 is YYREEE (reference sequence). The CDR3: CASSPGQGGNIQYF. The CDR3 DNA is TGTGCCAGCAGCCCGGGACAGGGTGGGAACATTCAGTACTTC.

This clonotype was picked up a small number of times. The chain is built from TRBV6-5 and TRBJ2-2; D call uncertain. CDR3 length: 16 amino acids. Germline CDR1 reads MNHEY; CDR2 reads SVGAGI. Between the trimmed V and J ends, which lost 0 bases and 6 bases, there was a span of 14 bases. The CDR3 sequence is CASSYSKIRVPGELFF. The DNA of the CDR3 is TGTGCCAGCAGTTACTCGAAAATCCGGGTACCCGGGGAGCTGTTTTTT.

This clonotype has a count of ten or more. The V and J genes are TRBV30 and TRBJ2-7; D unclear. CDR1 and CDR2 (germline): GTSNPN, SVGIG (reference sequence). The CDR3 consists of 13 residues. Trimming removed 4 bases from V and 3 bases from J, with 13 bases in between. In DNA, the CDR3 is TGTGCCTGGACGCCAGGCGGTCGCTACGAGCAGTACTTC. Its translation: CAWTPGGRYEQYF.

This clonotype was seen more than once but under ten times. The chain uses TRBV9 and TRBJ2-3; 15 bases fit TRBD2. CDR1 SGDLS and CDR2 YYNGEE come from the germline V gene. This CDR3 region has 21 residues. V dropped 3 bases and J dropped 1; count of bases not matched to a gene: 15. The CDR3 loop is CASSAHLRRTSGGAGTDTQYF. In DNA, the CDR3 is TGTGCCAGCAGCGCCCACCTCCGTAGGACTAGCGGGGGGGCGGGCACAGATACGCAGTATTTT.

In its sample, this clonotype was seen many times. The chain employs TRBV28 and TRBJ2-7; 9 bases line up with TRBD2. Germline lookup yields CDR1 MDHEN and CDR2 SYDVKM. V trimming: 7 bases; J trimming: 3 bases; junction bases outside the gene matches: 7. The CDR3 contains 14 residues. The DNA for the CDR3 is TGTGCCAGCACCAACAGCGGGAGGCTCTACGAGCAGTACTTC. Its protein product is CASTNSGRLYEQYF.

The gene calls are TRBV3-1 and TRBJ2-1; the D gene is possibly TRBD2 (6 bases). The CDR3 is 18 amino acids. V was trimmed by 3 bases and J by 0 bases, leaving 18 bases between them. Germline V CDR1 and CDR2: LGHDT, YNNKEL (reference sequence). In DNA form, the CDR3 reads TGTGCCAGCAGCCATGGGGCCTTAGCGGCGAGCTCCTACAATGAGCAGTTCTTC. It translates to CASSHGALAASSYNEQFF.

In the case of this clonotype: A far larger clone lies a single base away; this is likely a read error. The chain joins TRBV12-3 or TRBV12-4 to TRBJ2-7, with TRBD1 as a possible D gene (6 bases). The J call may be incorrect, as the DNA end agrees better with TRBJ2-5. The CDR3 contains 16 residues. CDR3 amino acids: CASSSHQPRGQETQYF. CDR3 sequence (DNA): TGTGCCAGCAGTTCCCATCAACCCAGGGGACAAGAGACCCAGTACTTC.

This clonotype was observed at least ten times. Compared with germline, one end of the junction differs, possibly owing to a read error. The chain uses TRBV6-1 and TRBJ2-4; TRBD1 agrees at 11 bases. This CDR3 contains 19 residues. CDR1 is MNHNS, CDR2 SASEGT, per germline. CDR3 protein: CASSEAQTGQGVVKDIQYF. The CDR3 region has the DNA TGTGCCAGCAGTGAAGCGCAAACGGGACAGGGGGTTGTCAAAGACATTCAGTACTTC.

Ten or more counts support this clonotype. J is TRBJ2-1 and V is TRBV6-2 or TRBV6-3, with TRBD2 matching 9 bases. Germline loops: CDR1 MNHEY, CDR2 SVGEGT. Losses at the gene ends were 5 bases for V and 2 bases for J; bases not matched to a gene: 4. The CDR3 is 15 residues long. The CDR3 sequence: CASSEGLATYNEQFF. CDR3 DNA sequence: TGTGCCAGCAGTGAGGGACTAGCCACCTACAATGAGCAGTTCTTC.

This clonotype has ten or more counts. The chain employs TRBV12-3 or TRBV12-4 and TRBJ1-5, with 8 bases fitting TRBD1. The CDR3 contains 14 residues. The V gene end was trimmed by 1 base and the J gene end by 5 bases; junction bases not matched to a gene: 1. In nucleotides, the CDR3 is TGTGCCAGCAGTTTAGGGACAGGGTATCAGCCCCAGCATTTT. The encoded protein is CASSLGTGYQPQHF.

This clonotype occurred many times. In DNA form, the CDR3 reads TGTGCCAGCAGCCACCCGGGGGTGAATGAGCAGTTCTTC. Protein: CASSHPGVNEQFF. The chain is built from TRBV14 and TRBJ2-1; D possibly corresponds to TRBD2 (6 bases). V dropped 3 bases and J dropped 7 bases, with 10 bases sitting between them. Germline V gives CDR1 SGHDN, CDR2 FVKESK. There are 13 residues in the CDR3.

This clonotype came up many times. This chain joins TRBV3-1 and TRBJ2-7, with TRBD1 identical over 12 bases. After removal of 0 bases from V and 7 bases from J, the junction contained 10 bases not matched to a gene. CDR1 LGHDT and CDR2 YNNKEL come from the germline V gene (reference sequence). This CDR3 has 17 amino acids. This CDR3 reads CASSQDSWGQGAGEQYF. The DNA of the CDR3 is TGTGCCAGCAGCCAAGATAGTTGGGGACAGGGGGCCGGTGAGCAGTACTTC.

A remark on this clonotype: This may come from a read error, since a much larger clone is one base off. The CDR3 sequence: CASSKPGGPTDTQYF. The DNA of the CDR3 is TGTGCCAGCAGCAAACCCGGGGGCCCCACAGATACGCAGTATTTT. This chain uses TRBV12-3 or TRBV12-4 with TRBJ2-3; D is tentatively TRBD1 or TRBD2 (6 bases each). The CDR3 has 15 amino acids. The V end lost 6 bases, the J end lost 2 bases, and 15 bases lay between the germline ends.

This clonotype came up a few times. This chain uses TRBV19 with TRBJ1-2; D gene unclear. Trimming took 7 bases from V and 8 from J, leaving 11 bases between them. Germline V gene lookup returns CDR1 LNHDA and CDR2 SQIVND (reference sequence). The CDR3 consists of 11 residues. CDR3 nucleotide sequence: TGTGCCAGTATAGGAGGGCAAGGCTACACCTTC. The encoded protein is CASIGGQGYTF.

This chain uses TRBV2 with TRBJ1-1; no clear D gene. This CDR3 has 14 residues. With 2 bases removed from V and 4 bases from J, the gap between germline ends came to 11 bases. Per the germline V gene, CDR1 is SNHLY and CDR2 is FYNNEI. This CDR3 is CASSESGMGTEAFF. CDR3 coding DNA: TGTGCCAGCAGTGAATCGGGGATGGGCACTGAAGCTTTCTTT.

The V call is TRBV28, the J call TRBJ1-5; D not resolved. Trimming stripped 7 bases from V and 0 bases from J, with 4 bases between. The V gene's germline CDR1 is MDHEN and CDR2 SYDVKM. This CDR3 region has 12 residues. The CDR3 reads CASKVSNQPQHF. The CDR3 nucleotides are TGTGCCAGCAAGGTTAGCAATCAGCCCCAGCATTTT.